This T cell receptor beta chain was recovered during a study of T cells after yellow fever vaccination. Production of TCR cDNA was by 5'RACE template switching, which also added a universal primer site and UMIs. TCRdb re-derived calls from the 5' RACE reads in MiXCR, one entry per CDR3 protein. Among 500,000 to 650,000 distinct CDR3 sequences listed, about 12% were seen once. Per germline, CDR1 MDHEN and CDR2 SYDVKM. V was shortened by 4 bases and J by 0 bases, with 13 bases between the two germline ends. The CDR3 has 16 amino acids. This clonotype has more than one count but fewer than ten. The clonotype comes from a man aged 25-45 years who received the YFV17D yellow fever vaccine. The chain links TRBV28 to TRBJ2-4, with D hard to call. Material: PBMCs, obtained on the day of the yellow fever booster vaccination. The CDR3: CASSYGAGLAKNIQYF. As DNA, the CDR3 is TGTGCCAGCAGTTACGGTGCAGGCCTAGCCAAAAACATTCAGTACTTC.